This TCR beta chain derives from a study of beta chain features in type 1 diabetes. Findings and caveats of the study: Among all four CD4+ subsets, Type 1 diabetes patients had TCRB CDR3s that were moderately but significantly shorter. Compared with healthy donors, patients appeared to share more similar naive, central memory and regulatory TCRB repertoires. PCR may have favored shorter templates equally in patients and controls.

It was via CD45RO/CCR7/CD25/CD127/CD95/CD27 that CD4+ naive, central memory, regulatory and stem cell-like memory cells were sorted. The investigators reverse transcribed all of the isolated RNA, so they sequenced expressed TCRB transcripts. For naive, central memory and regulatory T cell samples, reads averaged around 3.8 million. TCRdb's table, derived via immunoSEQ multiplex PCR, lists solely in-frame clones and lacks some. The sample carries around 710,000 clones, around an eighth recorded once. Germline V gives CDR1 GTSNPN, CDR2 SVGIG (reference sequence). The CDR3 covers 16 residues. Trimming took 3 bases from V and 7 from J; bases not matched to a gene: 15. This clone was seen only a few times. Antigen specificity is unknown.

The sample consisted of naive CD4+ T cells from blood. The source is a man younger than 40 with type 1 diabetes. The J gene is TRBJ2-1, the V gene TRBV30; TRBD1 aligns across 7 bases. The CDR3 nucleotides are TGTGCCTGGAGCGCATCGGGGACAGCGAGGGAGAATGAGCAGTTCTTC. Translation gives CAWSASGTARENEQFF.